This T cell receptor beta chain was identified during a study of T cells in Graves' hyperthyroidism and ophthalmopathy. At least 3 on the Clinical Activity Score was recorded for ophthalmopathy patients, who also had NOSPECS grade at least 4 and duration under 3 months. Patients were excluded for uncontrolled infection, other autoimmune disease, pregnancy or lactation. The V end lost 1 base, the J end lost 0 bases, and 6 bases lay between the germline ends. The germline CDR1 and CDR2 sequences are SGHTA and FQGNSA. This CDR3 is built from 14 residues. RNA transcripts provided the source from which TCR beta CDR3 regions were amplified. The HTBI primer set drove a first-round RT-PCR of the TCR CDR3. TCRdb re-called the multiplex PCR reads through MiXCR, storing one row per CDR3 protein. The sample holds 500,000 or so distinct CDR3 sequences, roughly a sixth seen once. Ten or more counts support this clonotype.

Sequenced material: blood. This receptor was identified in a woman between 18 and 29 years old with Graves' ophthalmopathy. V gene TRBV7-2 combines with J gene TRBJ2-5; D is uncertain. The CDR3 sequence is CASSLDSYQETQYF. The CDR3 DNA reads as TGTGCCAGCAGCTTAGACAGCTACCAAGAGACCCAGTACTTC.